A single sample is the source of the 6 T cell receptor beta chains below, sequenced in a study of T cells in Graves' hyperthyroidism and ophthalmopathy. Using RNA transcripts as the source, TCR beta CDR3 regions were amplified. RT-PCR in the first round (using the HTBI primer set) targeted the TCR CDR3. TCRdb redid the calling of the multiplex PCR reads with MiXCR, one entry per CDR3 protein. Among fewer than 650,000 distinct CDR3 sequences listed, 40% to 50% were seen once. Material for sequencing was peripheral blood or thyroid tissue (not recorded which). The receptor set was obtained from an adult woman with Graves' disease, either hyperthyroidism or ophthalmopathy (not recorded which).

This clonotype came up a few times. The chain couples TRBV7-9 to TRBJ1-2; D not resolved. CDR3 length equals 14 residues. Germline V gives CDR1 SEHNR, CDR2 FQNEAQ (reference sequence). Trimming removed 6 bases from V and 6 bases from J, with 17 bases in between. The CDR3 sequence is CASSLSGSAHGYTF. For the CDR3, the DNA is TGTGCCAGCAGTTTGTCCGGGTCCGCCCATGGCTACACCTTC. Looking up the rest from reference TRBV7-9 and TRBJ1-2 gives the full variable domain: DTGVSQNPRHKITKRGQNVTFRCDPISEHNRLYWYRQTLGQGPEFLTYFQNEAQLEKSRLLSDRFSAERPKGSFSTLEIQRTEQGDSAMYLCASSLSGSAHGYTFGSGTRLTVV.

The CDR3, as DNA: TGTGCCAGCAGCCACCGGGACACATTAGCGGGAGGAGATGGGGCCAACGTCCTGACTTTC. Translated: CASSHRDTLAGGDGANVLTF. This chain links TRBV7-9 with TRBJ2-6; 10 bases are shared with TRBD2. Germline V gene sequence: CDR1 SEHNR, CDR2 FQNEAQ (reference sequence). The CDR3 is made up of 20 amino acids. J lost 3 bases, V lost 5 bases, and 16 bases had no gene match. The full variable domain, in which reference TRBV7-9 and TRBJ2-6 provide the parts outside the CDR3, is DTGVSQNPRHKITKRGQNVTFRCDPISEHNRLYWYRQTLGQGPEFLTYFQNEAQLEKSRLLSDRFSAERPKGSFSTLEIQRTEQGDSAMYLCASSHRDTLAGGDGANVLTFGAGSRLTVL.

The gene calls are TRBV10-3 and TRBJ2-7; perhaps TRBD1 as D (5 bases). CDR3 size: 12 residues. The germline V gene encodes CDR1 ENHRY and CDR2 SYGVKD. V dropped 6 bases and J dropped 4 bases, with 10 bases sitting between them. CDR3 residues: CAIRRTPYEQYF. CDR3 DNA sequence: TGTGCCATCAGGAGGACACCTTACGAGCAGTACTTC.

This clonotype showed up just a few times. V gene TRBV10-3 combines with J gene TRBJ2-7; no clear D. The V end lost 0 bases, the J end lost 7 bases, and 7 bases lay between the germline ends. The CDR3 loop spans 12 amino acids. The V gene's germline CDR1 is ENHRY and CDR2 SYGVKD. The CDR3 loop reads CAISESSKEQYF. The CDR3 nucleotides are TGTGCCATCAGTGAGTCGTCTAAGGAGCAGTACTTC.

This clonotype was detected only a few times. The chain is built from TRBV12-5 and TRBJ2-2, with D possibly matching TRBD1 (6 bases). The CDR3 covers 15 residues. V was clipped by 6 bases and J by 4 bases, with 15 bases between them. Germline CDR1 LGHNT, CDR2 FRNRAP. CDR3 sequence: CASGTGTYGTGELFF. Here the CDR3 DNA reads TGTGCTAGTGGCACCGGGACATATGGCACCGGGGAGCTGTTTTTT.

V usage is TRBV24-1 and J usage is TRBJ2-5; 14 bases map to TRBD2. The germline gives CDR1 KGHDR, CDR2 SFDVKD. The CDR3 has 17 residues. The V gene end was trimmed by 4 bases and the J gene end by 4 bases; junction bases not matched to a gene: 7. Here the CDR3 reads CATSDEGTSGSRETQYF. The DNA for the CDR3 is TGTGCCACCAGTGACGAAGGGACTAGCGGGAGTCGAGAGACCCAGTACTTC.